This entry features one TCR beta chain sequence. Its antigen remains unidentified. The PCR had 60 Vbeta and 13 Jbeta primers. Sequencing was performed with immunoSEQ multiplex PCR; in TCRdb, only in-frame clones are kept and a portion is missing. Among around 150,000 clones, around two thirds were seen once, and the ten largest hold around 2.5%. This sample is drawn from a study of cytomegalovirus exposure and HLA in healthy donors. General study points: Among CMV-associated TCR beta chains, most appeared HLA-restricted in a later analysis.

CDR3 length equals 15 residues. V was pared by 1 base and J by 1 base, with 11 bases between. Germline V CDR1 and CDR2: MNHEY, SMNVEV (reference sequence). The sample was PBMCs. The genes are TRBV27 and TRBJ2-7, with a tentative D call TRBD1 (5 bases). This TCR came from a woman between 35 and 50 years old in good health and CMV-seronegative. This CDR3 is CASSLLGVSSYEQYF. CDR3 DNA sequence: TGTGCCAGCAGTTTATTAGGGGTAAGTTCCTACGAGCAGTACTTC.